This T cell receptor beta chain stems from a study of T-cell reconstitution after alpha-beta-depleted transplantation in children. Germline V CDR1 and CDR2: SGDLS, YYNGEE. The ends lost 3 bases at V and 2 bases at J; junction bases unmatched: 10. The CDR3 consists of 17 residues. This clonotype showed up many times. Researchers prepared the TCRbeta library using unique molecular identifiers, the study reports. TCRdb used MiXCR to reprocess the PCR reads, holding one entry per CDR3 protein. In the table there are some 240,000 distinct CDR3 sequences, around 12% of which are singletons. This clonotype was obtained from a human donor who donated a stem cell graft to a child with acute lymphoblastic leukemia. The input for sequencing was PBMCs from the stem cell graft donor, taken from the stem cell graft. J is TRBJ2-3 and V is TRBV9; 9 bases map to TRBD1. CDR3 sequence (DNA): TGTGCCAGCAGCGCCAACAGGGGGCGATCCCTCACAGATACGCAGTATTTT. Translating gives CASSANRGRSLTDTQYF.